The 5 T cell receptor beta chains below were found in one sample sequenced in a study of CXCR3-negative and CXCR3-positive naive CD8 T cells. General study points: Against CXCR3-negative naive cells, CXCR3-positive naive cells showed more hydrophobic TRB CDR3s.

These receptors' targets are unknown. All TRB cDNA libraries came from 5' RACE performed with UMI labels. One entry per CDR3 protein, without DNA, is what TCRdb gives after re-calling the 5' RACE reads. Its table lists about 130,000 distinct CDR3 sequences. Material for sequencing was naive CXCR3+ CD8+ T cells from blood. The subset denotes: CD45RO-CCR7+CD27+CD95- naive CD8+ T cells expressing CXCR3 (TNR3+). All receptors derive from a human donor in good health. Some clones in this sample may be carry-over from other donors' samples.

The chain carries TRBV5-1 and TRBJ1-2; the D gene TCRdb calls, TRBD1, cannot be checked with no DNA. The CDR3 covers 19 residues. Per germline, CDR1 SGHRS and CDR2 YFSETQ. CDR3 region: CASSLAPGQEIRANYGYTF.

V is TRBV20-1 and J is TRBJ2-7; TCRdb's D call of TRBD1 is untestable without DNA. CDR1 and CDR2 (germline): DFQATT, SNEGSKA (reference sequence). The CDR3 has 14 amino acids. CDR3 sequence: CSASDPGTGGEQYF.

The CDR3 region is CASSQHKGLAIPYEQYF. This sequence joins TRBV4-1 and TRBJ2-7; TCRdb's D call, TRBD2, is unchecked because there is no DNA. This CDR3 spans 17 amino acids. Per the germline V gene, CDR1 is MGHRA and CDR2 is YSYEKL.

The rearrangement joins TRBV10-2 to TRBJ1-1; absent DNA, TCRdb's TRBD1 call cannot be checked. The V gene's germline CDR1 is WSHSY and CDR2 SAAADI. The CDR3 totals 11 residues. CDR3 residues: CASSEGGEAFF.

This sequence joins TRBV12-3 or TRBV12-4 and TRBJ2-5; TCRdb's D call of TRBD1 is untestable without DNA. The CDR3 length is 15 residues. CDR3 residues: CASSLAGGVQETQYF.